Given below is one T cell receptor (beta chain) in context. The antigen remains unidentified. One entry per CDR3 protein, called by TCRdb with MiXCR from the bulk RNA-seq reads. Here the sample spans approximately 3,100 distinct CDR3 sequences, roughly half being singletons. The data belong to a study of draining lymph node invasion in breast cancer. Overall study results and limits: Across all tissues, Treg clonal expansion appeared greater than Tconv expansion. Tconvs shared roughly 12-25% of Treg TCRs in each tissue. TCRs seen in both Treg and Tconv subsets only suggest shared origin.

The CD4+ CD45RA- CD25high gate defined the sorted memory regulatory T cells. Metastatic tumor cells present or absent defined invaded versus non-invaded nodes. Sequences were obtained from sorted memory Tregs from a lymph node. This TCR was sampled from a female donor with luminal breast cancer.

DNA for the CDR3: TGCAGTGTGGGCCCCCGAGAGACCCAGTACTTC. Its translation is CSVGPRETQYF. V and J are TRBV20-1 and TRBJ2-5; no reliable D call. The germline CDR1 and CDR2 sequences are DFQATT and SNEGSKA (reference sequence). The CDR3 is 11 amino acids. Trimming took off 7 bases at V and 4 bases at J, with 10 bases between the two ends.